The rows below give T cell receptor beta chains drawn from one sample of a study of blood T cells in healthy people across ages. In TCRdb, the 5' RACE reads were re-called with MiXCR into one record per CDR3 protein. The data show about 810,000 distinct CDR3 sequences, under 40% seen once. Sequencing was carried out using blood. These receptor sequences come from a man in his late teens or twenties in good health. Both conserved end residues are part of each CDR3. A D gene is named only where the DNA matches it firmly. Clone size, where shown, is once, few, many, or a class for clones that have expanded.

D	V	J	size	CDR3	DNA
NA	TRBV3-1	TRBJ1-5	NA	CASSQSHGFEPQHF	TGTGCCAGCAGCCAATCACACGGATTCGAGCCCCAGCATTTT
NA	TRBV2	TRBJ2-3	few	CASSAQRAYF	TGTGCCAGCAGTGCCCAACGGGCGTATTTT
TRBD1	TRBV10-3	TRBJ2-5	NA	CAISMTGVGYNERYF	TGTGCCATCAGCATGACAGGGGTGGGCTACAATGAGCGGTACTTC
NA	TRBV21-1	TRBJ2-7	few	CASSKDPAGSDYEQYF	TGTGCCAGCAGCAAAGACCCAGCGGGGAGTGACTACGAGCAGTACTTC
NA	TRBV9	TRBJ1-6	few	CASSAGNSGLNSPLHF	TGTGCCAGCAGCGCCGGAAATTCCGGATTAAATTCACCCCTCCACTTT
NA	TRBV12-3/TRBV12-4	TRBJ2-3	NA	CANSSRGTDTQYF	TGTGCCAACAGTTCCCGGGGCACAGATACGCAGTATTTT
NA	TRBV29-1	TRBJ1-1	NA	CSVELGSGTEAFF	TGCAGCGTTGAGCTGGGTTCCGGCACTGAAGCTTTCTTT
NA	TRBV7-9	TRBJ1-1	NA	CASSLARTGTFTEAFF	TGTGCCAGCAGCTTAGCGAGGACGGGCACTTTTACTGAAGCTTTCTTT
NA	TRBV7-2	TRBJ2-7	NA	CASSLDGGHSETYEQYF	TGTGCCAGCAGCTTAGACGGTGGTCACAGCGAAACCTACGAGCAGTACTTC
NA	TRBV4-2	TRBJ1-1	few	CASSQEVVNTEAFF	TGTGCCAGCAGCCAAGAAGTGGTGAACACTGAAGCTTTCTTT
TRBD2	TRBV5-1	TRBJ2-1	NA	CASRPRGLAVNEQFF	TGCGCCAGCAGGCCCCGAGGACTAGCGGTTAATGAGCAGTTCTTC
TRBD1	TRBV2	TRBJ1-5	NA	CASSWTGSQPQHF	TGTGCCAGCAGCTGGACAGGGTCTCAGCCCCAGCATTTT
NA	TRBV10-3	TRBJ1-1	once	CAISEVREATEAFF	TGTGCCATCAGTGAGGTCCGGGAGGCGACTGAAGCTTTCTTT
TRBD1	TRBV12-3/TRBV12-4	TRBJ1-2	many	CATRQGSNGYTF	TGTGCCACACGACAGGGATCGAATGGCTACACCTTC
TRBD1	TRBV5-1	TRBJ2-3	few	CASSYLTGGSTDTQYF	TGCGCCAGCAGCTACCTAACAGGGGGGAGCACAGATACGCAGTATTTT
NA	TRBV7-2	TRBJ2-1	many	CASSLVGTHWDEQFF	TGTGCCAGCAGCTTAGTCGGGACCCACTGGGATGAGCAGTTCTTC
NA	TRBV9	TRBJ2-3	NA	CASSVATGTRYTDTQYF	TGTGCCAGCAGCGTAGCCACCGGGACCCGGTACACAGATACGCAGTATTTT
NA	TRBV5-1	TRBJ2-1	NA	CASSSNPGLYNEQFF	TGCGCCAGCAGCTCCAACCCGGGACTTTACAATGAGCAGTTCTTC
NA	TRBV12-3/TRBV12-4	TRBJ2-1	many	CASSARGGTYNEQFF	TGTGCCAGCAGTGCTCGTGGGGGGACCTACAATGAGCAGTTCTTC
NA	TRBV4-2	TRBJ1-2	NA	CASSQDATTYGYTF	TGTGCCAGCAGCCAAGACGCAACCACCTATGGCTACACCTTC
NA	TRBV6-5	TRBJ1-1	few	CASSYSGEAEAFF	TGTGCCAGCAGTTACAGCGGGGAGGCTGAAGCTTTCTTT
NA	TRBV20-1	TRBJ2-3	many	CSASPGGTDTQYF	TGCAGTGCTAGCCCAGGGGGGACAGATACGCAGTATTTT
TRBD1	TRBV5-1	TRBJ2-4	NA	CASRRTGDEWTKNIQYF	TGCGCCAGCAGAAGGACAGGGGACGAGTGGACCAAAAACATTCAGTACTTC
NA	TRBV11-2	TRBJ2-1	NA	CASSLPTSQETQFF	TGTGCCAGCAGCTTGCCTACAAGCCAAGAGACCCAGTTCTTC
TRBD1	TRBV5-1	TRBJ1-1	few	CASSLGDRGRNTEAFF	TGCGCCAGCAGTCTCGGGGACAGGGGGCGGAACACTGAAGCTTTCTTT
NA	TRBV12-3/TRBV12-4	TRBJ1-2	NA	CASSLERGEGYTF	TGTGCCAGCAGTTTAGAGCGGGGGGAAGGCTACACCTTC
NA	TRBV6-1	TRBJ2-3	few	CASRRSRGGFYVTDTQYF	TGTGCCAGCAGACGTAGCAGGGGAGGTTTCTATGTCACAGATACGCAGTATTTT
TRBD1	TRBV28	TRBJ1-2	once	CASSPHSGTGANYGYTF	TGTGCCAGCAGTCCACATTCCGGGACAGGGGCCAACTATGGCTACACCTTC
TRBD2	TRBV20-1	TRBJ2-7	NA	CSASLAGVGEQYF	TGCAGTGCTAGTTTGGCGGGAGTGGGTGAGCAGTACTTC
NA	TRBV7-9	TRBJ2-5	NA	CASSAGGTPTNEQYF	TGTGCCAGCAGCGCGGGCGGGACCCCGACCAATGAGCAGTACTTC
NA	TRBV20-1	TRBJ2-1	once	CSAREPTYNEQFF	TGCAGTGCTAGAGAGCCCACCTACAATGAGCAGTTCTTC